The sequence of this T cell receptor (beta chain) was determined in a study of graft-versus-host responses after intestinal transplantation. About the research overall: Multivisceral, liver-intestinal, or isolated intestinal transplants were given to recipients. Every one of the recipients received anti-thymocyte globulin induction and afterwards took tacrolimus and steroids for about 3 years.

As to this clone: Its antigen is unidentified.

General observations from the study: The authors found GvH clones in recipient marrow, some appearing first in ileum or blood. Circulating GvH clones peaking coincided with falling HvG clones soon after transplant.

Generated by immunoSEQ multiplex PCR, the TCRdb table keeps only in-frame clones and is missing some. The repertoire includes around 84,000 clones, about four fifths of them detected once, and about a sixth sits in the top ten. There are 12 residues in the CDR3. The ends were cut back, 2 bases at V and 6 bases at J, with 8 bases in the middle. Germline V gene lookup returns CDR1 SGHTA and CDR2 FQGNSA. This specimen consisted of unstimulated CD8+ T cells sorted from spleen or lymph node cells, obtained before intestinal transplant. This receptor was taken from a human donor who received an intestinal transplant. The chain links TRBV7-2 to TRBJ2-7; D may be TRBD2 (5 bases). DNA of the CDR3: TGTGCCAGCAGCTTAAGGACTTGCGAGCAGTACTTC. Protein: CASSLRTCEQYF. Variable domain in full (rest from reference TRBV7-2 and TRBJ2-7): GAGVSQSPSNKVTEKGKDVELRCDPISGHTALYWYRQSLGQGLEFLIYFQGNSAPDKSGLPSDRFSAERTGGSVSTLTIQRTQQEDSAVYLCASSLRTCEQYFGPGTRLTVT.